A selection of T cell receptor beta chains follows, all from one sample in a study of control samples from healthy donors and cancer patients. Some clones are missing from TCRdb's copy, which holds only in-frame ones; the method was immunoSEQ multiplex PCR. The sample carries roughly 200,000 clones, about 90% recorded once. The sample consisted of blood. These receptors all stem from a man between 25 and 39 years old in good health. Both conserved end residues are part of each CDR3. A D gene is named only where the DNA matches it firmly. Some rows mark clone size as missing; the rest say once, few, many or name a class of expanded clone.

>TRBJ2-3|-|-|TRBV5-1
TGCGCCAGCAGCTTGAACGTCCAGGGTCGCTCCACAGATACGCAGTATTTT
CASSLNVQGRSTDTQYF
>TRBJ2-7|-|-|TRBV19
TGTGCCAGTAGCTCCCCCCAGGGGTTGAGCTCCTACGAGCAGTACTTC
CASSSPQGLSSYEQYF
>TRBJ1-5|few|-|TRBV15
TGTGCCACCAGCAGAGATCCCTCGGATGGGGGCGAATTTTTTGGCAATCAGCCCCAGCATTTT
CATSRDPSDGGEFFGNQPQHF
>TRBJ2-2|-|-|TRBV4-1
TGCGCCAGCAGCGATATACGGGCCGGGGAGCTGTTTTTT
CASSDIRAGELFF
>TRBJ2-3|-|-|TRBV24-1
TGTGCCACCACCGACCCTAGGGACCAGACAGATACGCAGTATTTT
CATTDPRDQTDTQYF
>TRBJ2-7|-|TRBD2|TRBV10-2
TGCGCCAGCAGTGAGAGCACTAGCGGGGGGAACGAGCAGTACTTC
CASSESTSGGNEQYF
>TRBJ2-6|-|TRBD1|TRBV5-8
TGTGCCAGCAGGGTCCGTGGGACAGGGGCCTCTGGGGCCAACGTCCTGACTTTC
CASRVRGTGASGANVLTF
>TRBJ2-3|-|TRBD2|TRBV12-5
TGTGCTAGTGGTTTGATCAGCGGGACTTACACAGATACGCAGTATTTT
CASGLISGTYTDTQYF
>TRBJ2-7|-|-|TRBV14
TGTGCCAGCAGCCAGGTCACCGGGGGGCCCTACGAGCAGTACTTC
CASSQVTGGPYEQYF
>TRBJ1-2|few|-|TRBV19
TGTGCCAGTAGTATCGACGTCCGGGCAGCTAACTATGGCTACACCTTC
CASSIDVRAANYGYTF
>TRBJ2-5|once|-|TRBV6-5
TGTGCCAGCACGAGGAACCAAGAGACCCAGTACTTC
CASTRNQETQYF
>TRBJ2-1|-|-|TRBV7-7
TGTGCCAGCAGTCCGGGACAAGGGTTGTACAATGAGCAGTTCTTC
CASSPGQGLYNEQFF
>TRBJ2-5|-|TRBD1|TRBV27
TGTGCCAGCTGGACAGGGGTTGGGGCCCAGTACTTC
CASWTGVGAQYF
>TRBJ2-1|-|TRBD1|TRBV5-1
TGCGCCAGCAGCCTGGGGACAGGAGTGTACAATGAGCAGTTCTTC
CASSLGTGVYNEQFF
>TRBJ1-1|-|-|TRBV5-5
TGTGCCAGCAGCGGGGACCCTACCTCAAACACTGAAGCTTTCTTT
CASSGDPTSNTEAFF
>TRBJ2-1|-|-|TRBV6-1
TGTGCCAGCAGTGATTACCCCGGGAACACTTACAATGAGCAGTTCTTC
CASSDYPGNTYNEQFF
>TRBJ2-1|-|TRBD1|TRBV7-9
TGTGCCAGCAGCTCCCGGGACAGGGAGAGCAATGAGCAGTTCTTC
CASSSRDRESNEQFF
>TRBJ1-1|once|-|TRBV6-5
TGTGCCAGCAGGGAGGGTTCGTTTAACACTGAAGCTTTCTTT
CASREGSFNTEAFF
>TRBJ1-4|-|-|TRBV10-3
TGTGCCATCAGCGAGCCGGCAGCAACTAATGAAAAACTGTTTTTT
CAISEPAATNEKLFF
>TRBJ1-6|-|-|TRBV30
TGTGCCTGGAGTTCGGGACGGTATAATTCACCCCTCCACTTT
CAWSSGRYNSPLHF
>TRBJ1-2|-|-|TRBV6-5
TGTGCCAGCTGGGGGGGGGAAGGTGGCTACACCTTC
CASWGGEGGYTF
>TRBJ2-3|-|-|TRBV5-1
TGCGCCAGCAGCCCCGCAATGACAGCCACAGATACGCAGTATTTT
CASSPAMTATDTQYF
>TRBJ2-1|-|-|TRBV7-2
TGTGCCAGCAGCTTAGGGGGGGCTAGCGCTTATAGTGAGCAGTTCTTC
CASSLGGASAYSEQFF
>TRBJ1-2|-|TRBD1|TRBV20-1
TGCAGTGCTAGTGGGACAGGGTCGGCAAGAGGTGGCTACACCTTC
CSASGTGSARGGYTF
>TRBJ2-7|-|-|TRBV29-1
TGCAGCGTTGTCCCCCAGGGTACCGACGAGCAGTACTTC
CSVVPQGTDEQYF
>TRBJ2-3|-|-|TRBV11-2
TGTGCCAGCAGCTTTCCCCTCCTAGCAGGGGGGGGAAACACAGATACGCAGTATTTT
CASSFPLLAGGGNTDTQYF
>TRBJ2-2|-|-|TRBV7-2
TGTGCCAGCAGTTCTCCCGGGACGGCGAACACCGGGGAGCTGTTTTTT
CASSSPGTANTGELFF
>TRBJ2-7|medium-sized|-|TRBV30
TGTGCCTGGAGTGTCCGAGGGGGACACGAGCAGTACTTC
CAWSVRGGHEQYF
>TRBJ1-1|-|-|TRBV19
TGTGCCAGTAGTTTCTCCGGGCCTCGGGCCACTGAAGCTTTCTTT
CASSFSGPRATEAFF
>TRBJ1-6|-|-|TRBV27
TGTGCCAGCAGTTTTGTTAATTCACCCCTCCACTTT
CASSFVNSPLHF
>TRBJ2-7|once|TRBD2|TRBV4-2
TGTGCCAGCAGCCAAAGGACTAGCGGGACGTCTCGCTCCTACGAGCAGTACTTC
CASSQRTSGTSRSYEQYF
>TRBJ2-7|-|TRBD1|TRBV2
TGTGCCAGCAGGACAGGGGAATCCTACGAGCAGTACTTC
CASRTGESYEQYF
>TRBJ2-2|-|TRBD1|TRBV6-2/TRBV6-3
TGTGCCAGCAACCCGACAGGGGCAGGCACCGGGGAGCTGTTTTTT
CASNPTGAGTGELFF
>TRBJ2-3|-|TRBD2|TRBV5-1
TGCGCCAGCAGCCCCGCCAGCGTACTAGCGGGCCGAGGGGATACGCAGTATTTT
CASSPASVLAGRGDTQYF
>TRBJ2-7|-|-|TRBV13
TGTGCCAGCAGCCCGCAACGGAGGTACGAGCAGTACTTC
CASSPQRRYEQYF
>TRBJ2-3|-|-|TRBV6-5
TGTGCCAGCAGTTACTCGGGCGAAAACACAGATACGCAGTATTTT
CASSYSGENTDTQYF
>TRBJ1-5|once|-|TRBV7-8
TGTGCCAGCAGCCTGGAGGGCAGCGGAATAAATCAGCCCCAGCATTTT
CASSLEGSGINQPQHF
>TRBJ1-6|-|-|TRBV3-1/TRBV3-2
TGTGCCAGCAGCCAAGTAGGCGGGCACCGGGGTTCACCCCTCCACTTT
CASSQVGGHRGSPLHF
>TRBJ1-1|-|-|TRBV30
TGTGCCTGGAGTCGGGGGGGGGCCTGGGACACTGAAGCTTTCTTT
CAWSRGGAWDTEAFF
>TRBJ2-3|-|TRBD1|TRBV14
TGTGCCAGCAGCCATTGGACAGGGGGAGTTTCTGCGCAGTATTTT
CASSHWTGGVSAQYF
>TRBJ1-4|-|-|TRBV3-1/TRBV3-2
TGTGCCAGCAGCCACAGGGGTCCTAATGAAAAACTGTTTTTT
CASSHRGPNEKLFF
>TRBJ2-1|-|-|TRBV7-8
TGTGCCAGCAGCCCTCTCGCGGGGGGGACAGGTGAGCAGTTCTTC
CASSPLAGGTGEQFF
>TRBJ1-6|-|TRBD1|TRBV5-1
TGCGCCAGCAGCTTGGGCACAGGGGTGGATTCACCCCTCCACTTT
CASSLGTGVDSPLHF
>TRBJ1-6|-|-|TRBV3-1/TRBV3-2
TGTGCCAGCAGCCAAGTTGTGGGTGCTTCACCCCTCCACTTT
CASSQVVGASPLHF
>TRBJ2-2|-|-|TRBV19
TGTGCCAGTAGTATAGATAGGGCCAGACTCACCGGGGAGCTGTTTTTT
CASSIDRARLTGELFF
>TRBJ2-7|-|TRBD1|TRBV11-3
TGTGCCAGCAGCTTACACAGGGGATCCTACGAGCAGTACTTC
CASSLHRGSYEQYF
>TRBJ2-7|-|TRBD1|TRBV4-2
TGTGCCAGCAGCCAGGGGGACAGGGGGAACGAGCAGTACTTC
CASSQGDRGNEQYF
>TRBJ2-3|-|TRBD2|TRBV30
TGTGCCTGGAGTGTACTAGCGGGTAGCACAGATACGCAGTATTTT
CAWSVLAGSTDTQYF
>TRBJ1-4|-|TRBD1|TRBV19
TGTGCCAGTAGTACCGCCGCCGGGACAGGGAATCCGTCGCGTGAAAAACTGTTTTTT
CASSTAAGTGNPSREKLFF
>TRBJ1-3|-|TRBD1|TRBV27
TGTGCCAGCAGCCAATCCCCCCGGACAGGTCTCTACTCTGGAAACACCATATATTTT
CASSQSPRTGLYSGNTIYF